This paragraph reports one TCR beta chain. The antigen it recognizes is unknown. No quality values exist for individual bases; no much larger clone is one base distant. This entry belongs to a study of blood T cell repertoires in COVID-19 (dated by TCRdb to 2019 to 2021). For the wider study: The collaborator samples originated in the United States, Italy and Spain and spanned the acute and convalescent phases of COVID-19. The prospective study material was composed of cDNA or gDNA derived from T cells, B-cell-depleted T cells, or PBMCs. Subjects who had been exposed to COVID-19, were actively infected with it, or had recovered from it provided the deeply sampled blood TCRbeta repertoires that made up the dataset. The repertoires were released in a freely available public database meant as a resource for research on the immune response to SARS-CoV-2. Samples were obtained from the ongoing ImmuneRACE study (first 160 participants) and from over a thousand subjects provided by 6 global collaborators. Nearly every sample came with metadata listing a de-identified subject ID, COVID-19 status, age in years and sex. Where available, HLA class I and class II types were taken from metadata supplied by the sample provider and were not determined by assay-based typing. Results and caveats for the whole study, not just this receptor: How much clinical and demographic metadata was included differed by source and by participant, and the metadata was provided uncurated.

At one collaborating source in Seattle, patients were enrolled during active infection and were followed longitudinally through the course of disease. Each collaborating institution followed its own protocols to collect whole blood in K2EDTA tubes. For TCRbeta analysis, collaborators shipped samples in one of three forms: frozen whole blood, isolated PBMCs, or DNA extracted from either of those sample types. The immunoSEQ Assay, a bias-controlled multiplex PCR, was used to amplify TCRbeta CDR3 regions from genomic DNA. Processing in the source paper ran as follows. The number of nucleated cells in each sample was estimated from the amplification of reference gene primers within the assay. Sequence reads were collapsed and filtered to measure the absolute abundance of every unique TCRbeta CDR3 rearrangement. For each sample, productive Simpson clonality was calculated by taking the square root of Simpson's diversity index across productive rearrangements. The immuneACCESS repertoire file appears here via TCRdb, limited to in-frame rearrangements. These files lack a portion of the clones; in checked studies, under half of the deficit traces to unresolved V genes, and the cause of the others is not known. The V and J calls and clone size come from that table; D and trimming were worked out from the DNA. For this sample the table gives approximately 120,000 clones, of which 80% to 95% were detected only once. The ten top clones hold around 2% of the sample.

Ends trimmed: V by 5 bases, J by 2 bases; bases unmatched to a gene: 2. For CDR1 and CDR2, the germline V gene (reference sequence) lists LGHDT and YNNKEL. The CDR3 runs 14 amino acids, cysteine and phenylalanine included. CDR3 DNA only is kept here, 42 bases in frame from base 1. This receptor chain uses TRBV3-1 (or the pseudogene TRBV3-2) and TRBJ2-7, and 11 junction bases match TRBD1. The source is a man in his fifties or sixties with COVID-19, enrolled during active disease. The sequenced sample consisted of peripheral blood. The CDR3 here reads CASSGTGGTYEQYF. The DNA is as follows: TGTGCCAGCAGCGGGACAGGGGGAACCTACGAGCAGTACTTC.